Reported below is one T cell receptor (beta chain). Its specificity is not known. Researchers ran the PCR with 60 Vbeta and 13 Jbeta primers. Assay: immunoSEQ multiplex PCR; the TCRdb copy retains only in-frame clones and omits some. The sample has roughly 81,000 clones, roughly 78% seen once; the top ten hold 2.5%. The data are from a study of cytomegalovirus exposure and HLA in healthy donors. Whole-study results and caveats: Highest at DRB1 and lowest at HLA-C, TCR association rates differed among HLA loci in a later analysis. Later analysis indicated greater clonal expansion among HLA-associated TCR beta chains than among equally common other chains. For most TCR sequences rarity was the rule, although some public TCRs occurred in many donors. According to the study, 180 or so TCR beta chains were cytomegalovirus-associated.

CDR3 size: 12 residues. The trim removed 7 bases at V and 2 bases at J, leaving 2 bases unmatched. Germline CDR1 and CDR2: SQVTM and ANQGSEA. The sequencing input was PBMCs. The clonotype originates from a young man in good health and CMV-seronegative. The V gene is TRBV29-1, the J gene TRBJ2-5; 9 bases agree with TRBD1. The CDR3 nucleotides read TGCAGCGCCGACAGGGGGCAAGAGACCCAGTACTTC. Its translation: CSADRGQETQYF.